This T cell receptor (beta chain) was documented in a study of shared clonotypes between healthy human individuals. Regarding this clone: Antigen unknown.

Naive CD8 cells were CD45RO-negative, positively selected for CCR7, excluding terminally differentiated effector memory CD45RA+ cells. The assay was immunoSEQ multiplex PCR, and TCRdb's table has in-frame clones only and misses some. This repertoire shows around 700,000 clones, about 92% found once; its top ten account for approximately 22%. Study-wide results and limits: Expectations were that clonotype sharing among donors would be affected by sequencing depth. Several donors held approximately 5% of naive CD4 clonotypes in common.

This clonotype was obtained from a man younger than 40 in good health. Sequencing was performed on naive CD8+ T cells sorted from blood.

The CDR3 protein is CASSIGGRPQETQYF. CDR3 nucleotides: TGTGCCAGCAGCATAGGGGGACGGCCACAAGAGACCCAGTACTTC. The gene calls are TRBV9 and TRBJ2-5; tentatively, D is TRBD1 (6 bases). The CDR3 is 15 residues long. Trimming left V 4 bases short and J 2 bases short, with 15 bases between. Germline CDR1 and CDR2: SGDLS and YYNGEE.